The next 11 T cell receptor beta chains were all read from a single sample in a study of technical replicates of blood from several donors. Sequencing was performed with immunoSEQ multiplex PCR; in TCRdb, only in-frame clones are kept and a portion is missing. The sample carries about 75,000 clones, around 92% recorded once. Source material: T cells isolated from PBMCs. Receptors were obtained from a human donor in good health. Some clones in this sample may be carry-over from other donors' samples.

The chain has TRBV4-2 and TRBJ1-1; D gene unclear. The CDR3 sequence is 16 residues long. Trimming took off 5 bases at V and 1 base at J, with 17 bases between the two ends. Germline CDR1 reads LGHNA; CDR2 reads YNFKEQ. The CDR3 DNA reads TGTGCCAGCAGCGCGCGCTTAATGGCAGGGAACACTGAAGCTTTCTTT. Residues: CASSARLMAGNTEAFF.

The chain uses TRBV30 and TRBJ1-2, with TRBD1 as a possible D gene (5 bases). The CDR3 runs 14 residues. Germline CDR1 and CDR2: GTSNPN and SVGIG (reference sequence). The V end lost 4 bases, the J end lost 8 bases, and 20 bases lay between the germline ends. The CDR3 region is CAWNSGQGEIGYTF. As DNA, the CDR3 is TGTGCCTGGAACTCTGGGCAGGGCGAAATCGGCTACACCTTC.

V and J are TRBV5-4 and TRBJ1-2, with D maybe TRBD1 (5 bases). Germline loops: CDR1 SGHNT, CDR2 YYREEE (reference sequence). Trimming pared 2 bases from V and 0 bases from J, leaving 11 bases between. The CDR3 spans 15 residues. The CDR3 sequence: CASSFGGAPNYGYTF. In DNA, the CDR3 is TGTGCCAGCAGCTTCGGAGGGGCCCCTAACTATGGCTACACCTTC.

V and J are TRBV5-8 and TRBJ2-7, with TRBD1 matching 10 bases. The V gene end was trimmed by 5 bases and the J gene end by 6 bases; junction bases not matched to a gene: 8. This CDR3 spans 14 amino acids. CDR1 and CDR2 from the germline V gene are SGHTS and YDEGEE. The chain's CDR3 is CASSQIRQGAEQYF. In DNA, the CDR3 is TGTGCCAGCAGTCAGATTCGACAGGGGGCCGAGCAGTACTTC.

The J gene is TRBJ2-6, the V gene TRBV6-5; 7 bases are shared with TRBD2. The CDR3 contains 16 residues. Germline values: CDR1 MNHEY, CDR2 SVGAGI. V was pared by 2 bases and J by 3 bases, with 4 bases of the junction left unmatched. CDR3 coding DNA: TGTGCCAGCAGTTACGGGGAGGGAAGTGGGGCCAACGTCCTGACTTTC. It translates to CASSYGEGSGANVLTF.

In its sample, this clone was seen once. The rearrangement links TRBV6-6 to TRBJ1-5; possible D gene TRBD1, 5 bases. Germline CDR1 is MNHNY and CDR2 is SVGAGI (reference sequence). V dropped 7 bases and J dropped 3 bases, with 16 bases sitting between them. The CDR3 has 15 amino acids. CDR3 DNA sequence: TGTGCCAGCACCCCTACGGGGGGGTTCAATCAGCCCCAGCATTTT. Amino acids: CASTPTGGFNQPQHF.

The V call is TRBV4-2, the J call TRBJ2-1; tentatively, D is TRBD2 (5 bases). V lost 2 bases, J lost 3 bases, and 14 bases lay in between. CDR3 length: 16 amino acids. CDR1 is LGHNA and CDR2 is YNFKEQ in the germline V gene. This chain's CDR3 is CASSQNPSEGYNEQFF. In DNA, the CDR3 is TGTGCCAGCAGCCAAAATCCATCAGAGGGCTACAATGAGCAGTTCTTC.

This clone was observed a single time. This chain joins TRBV30 and TRBJ2-5; 10 positions match TRBD2. After removal of 6 bases from V and 4 bases from J, the junction contained 2 bases not matched to a gene. CDR3 size: 12 residues. The V gene's germline CDR1 is GTSNPN and CDR2 SVGIG (reference sequence). The CDR3 reads CACSSGRETQYF. CDR3 nucleotides: TGTGCCTGTTCTAGCGGGAGAGAGACCCAGTACTTC.

This clone appeared a single time. This chain uses TRBV7-9 with TRBJ1-5; no definite D call. The CDR3 runs 13 residues. V was clipped by 3 bases and J by 6 bases, with 9 bases between them. The germline V gene has CDR1 SEHNR and CDR2 FQNEAQ (reference sequence). CDR3 coding DNA: TGTGCCAGCAGCTTGGAGGCTGCTCAGCCCCAGCATTTT. It encodes CASSLEAAQPQHF.

The sample holds one count of this clone. V and J are TRBV6-5 and TRBJ1-2, with TRBD1 matching 8 bases. Per the germline V gene, CDR1 is MNHEY and CDR2 is SVGAGI. The CDR3 contains 15 residues. Germline trimming cut 6 bases from V and 6 bases from J; bases unmatched to any gene: 12. CDR3 protein: CASSHDRGWRDGYTF. CDR3 nucleotide sequence: TGTGCCAGCAGCCACGACAGGGGTTGGAGAGATGGCTACACCTTC.

The gene calls are TRBV6-5 and TRBJ1-2; TRBD1 matches 7 bases. There are 15 residues in the CDR3. Per germline, CDR1 MNHEY and CDR2 SVGAGI. With V trimmed by 3 bases and J by 3 bases, 7 bases remained unmatched. CDR3 sequence: CASSYGGRGDYGYTF. DNA for the CDR3: TGTGCCAGCAGTTATGGCGGCAGGGGGGACTATGGCTACACCTTC.